This T cell receptor beta chain originates from a study of radiotherapy plus CTLA-4 blockade in lung cancer. Note on this clone: Its cognate antigen is unknown.

This CDR3 contains 17 residues. Trimming at V came to 4 bases and at J to 0 bases, leaving 12 bases not matched to a gene. Study-wide results and limits: Interferon-beta, together with early blood T cell clone dynamics, reportedly best predicted response. Tumor-origin TCR clones grew in blood after radiotherapy plus ipilimumab.

Profiling relied on immunoSEQ multiplex PCR, and the TCRdb table lists in-frame clones only, not all of them. The repertoire holds roughly 45,000 clones, with about 67% as singletons. The sample was peripheral blood, taken from a patient treated with radiotherapy plus ipilimumab. The chain is built from TRBV23-1 and TRBJ2-7, with 7 bases that match TRBD1. TRBV23-1 is treated as an ORF (open reading frame) with a function not yet certain. The sequence was obtained from a human donor with non-small cell lung cancer who had a partial response to radiotherapy plus ipilimumab. This chain's CDR3 is CASSPETGHHSSYEQYF. The DNA for the CDR3 is TGCGCCAGCAGTCCCGAGACAGGGCACCACAGCTCCTACGAGCAGTACTTC.